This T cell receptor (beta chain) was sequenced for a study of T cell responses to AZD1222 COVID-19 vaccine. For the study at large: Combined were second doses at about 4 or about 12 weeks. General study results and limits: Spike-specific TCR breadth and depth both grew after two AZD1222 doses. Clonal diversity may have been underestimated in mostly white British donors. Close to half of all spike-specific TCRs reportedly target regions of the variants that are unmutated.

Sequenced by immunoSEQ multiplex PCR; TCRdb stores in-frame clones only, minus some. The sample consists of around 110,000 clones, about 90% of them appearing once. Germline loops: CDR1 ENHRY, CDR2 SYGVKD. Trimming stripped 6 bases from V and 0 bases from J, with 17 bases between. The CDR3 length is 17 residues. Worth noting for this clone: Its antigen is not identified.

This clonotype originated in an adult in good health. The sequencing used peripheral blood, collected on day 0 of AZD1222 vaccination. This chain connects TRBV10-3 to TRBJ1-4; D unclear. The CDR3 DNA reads TGTGCCATCAGCCGAGGGAGGGCGGGTACAACTAATGAAAAACTGTTTTTT. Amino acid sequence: CAISRGRAGTTNEKLFF.